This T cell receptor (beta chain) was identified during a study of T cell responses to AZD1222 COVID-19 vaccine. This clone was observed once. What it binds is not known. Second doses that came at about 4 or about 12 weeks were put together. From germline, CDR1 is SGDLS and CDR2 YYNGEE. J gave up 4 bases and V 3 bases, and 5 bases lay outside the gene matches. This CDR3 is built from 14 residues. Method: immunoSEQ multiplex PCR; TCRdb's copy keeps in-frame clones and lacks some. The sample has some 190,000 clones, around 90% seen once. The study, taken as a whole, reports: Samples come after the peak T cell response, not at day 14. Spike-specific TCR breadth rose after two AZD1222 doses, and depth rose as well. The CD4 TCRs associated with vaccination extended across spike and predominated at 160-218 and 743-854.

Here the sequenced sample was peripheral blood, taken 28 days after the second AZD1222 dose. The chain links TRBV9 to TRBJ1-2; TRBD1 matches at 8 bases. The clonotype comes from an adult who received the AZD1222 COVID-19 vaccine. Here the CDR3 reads CASSGTGLSYGYTF. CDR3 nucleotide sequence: TGTGCCAGCAGCGGGACAGGGTTGAGCTATGGCTACACCTTC.